This TCR beta chain was obtained from a study of shared clonotypes between healthy human individuals (dated by TCRdb to the early 2020s). In the study overall: A couple of women and a few men aged 18 to 49 years were included in the cohort. For each donor, CD4 naive and CD4 memory were each given three plates, CD8 naive was given two plates, and CD8 memory was given one plate. To estimate repertoire size and how much clonotypes are shared between individuals, the study performed deep sequencing of blood TCR repertoires from roughly five healthy adults. To increase sequencing depth and limit assay-specific biases, different laboratories used diverse techniques to prepare libraries and sequence TCR repertoires. Leukapheresis yielded between about 0.85 and 10 billion PBMCs per donor.

CDR1 and CDR2, looked up from the germline V gene, are SGHRS and YFSETQ. Trimming removed 4 bases from V and 4 bases from J, leaving 20 bases between the germline ends. The CDR3, from cysteine to phenylalanine, totals 16 residues. Only CDR3 DNA remains: 48 bases, in frame from the first base. A remark on this clone: It has no known antigen specificity. No base quality values were provided; no much bigger clone lies one nucleotide off.

Overall results and qualifications from the work: Only blood was sampled, and tissue TCR repertoires likely differ from those in blood. Pairwise subsampling led to the expectation that sequencing depth would affect the degree of clonotype sharing among donors. Naive subsets generally had larger estimated clonotype richness than memory subsets did. About 4.5% of naive CD4, more than 3% of naive CD8, roughly 2.4% of memory CD4, and around 0.42% of memory CD8 clonotypes were shared across a few donors. Even with the large sequencing depth, rarefaction of the sorted-subset datasets indicated that sequencing was incomplete. Because the study included only a small number of donors, the genetic and exposure-history diversity represented was limited. Higher generation probabilities were observed for clonotypes shared by all four sorted-subset donors than for non-shared clonotypes.

The donors were healthy, HIV-negative adults who had no recently reported acute infections or vaccinations. Every donor was a Caucasian adult living in Nashville, Tennessee, USA. CD4+ T cells were enriched by magnetic negative selection; naive cells were then positively selected on CD45RA, and the negative fraction formed the memory subset. Blood was collected by leukapheresis, and PBMCs were isolated by Ficoll-Histopaque density gradient centrifugation and then cryopreserved in liquid nitrogen vapor phase. Analytical flow cytometry was used to check the purity and quantity of every magnetically sorted T cell population. From each sorted fraction, genomic DNA was isolated and quantified by UV absorbance on a Nanodrop 2000c. TCR CDR3 regions were amplified from genomic DNA by multiplex PCR using the deep immunoSEQ assay. Extracted genomic DNA from each cell subset was spread evenly across all wells of several immunoSEQ 96-well plates, with each plate serving as a replicate. For sorted subsets, approximately 200 ng of genomic DNA, equivalent to 30,000 or so T cell genomes, went into each replicate PCR. The purified libraries were quantified using a Qubit 3.0 fluorometer, sized with a Bioanalyzer 2100, and then quantified again using the KAPA Library Quantification kit. Each immunoSEQ 96-well plate was sequenced on its own single-read 150-cycle Illumina NextSeq 550 flow cell. The paper's processing steps were these. Because only junctional sequences without quality scores were contained in the immunoSEQ output, filtering matching that applied to full-length reads could not be performed. Sequences were annotated with PyIR, a Python wrapper for IgBLAST v1.9, using IMGT germline references to assign V/J genes and CDR3. Reads with weak V/J assignments (E-value above 1e-6), missing CDR3, stop codons, out-of-frame junctions, or ambiguous translated residues were removed. V3J clonotypes were defined as sequences sharing the same inferred V gene, J gene, and CDR3 amino acid sequence. Percentage overlap between repertoires was calculated by dividing the number of shared unique clonotypes by the size of the smaller repertoire. Three approaches were used to assess repertoire richness: RTK rarefaction, the Chao1 estimator, and Recon v2.1 estimates of unobserved clonotypes. Generation probabilities were computed with OLGA for all TCRbeta clonotypes obtained by the gDNA method from a few donors. Entries here come from immuneACCESS through TCRdb and include only in-frame sequences with V and J called. Some clones fail to appear in such tables; in the studies checked, an unresolved V gene covers under half of the shortfall, and the cause of the remainder is unknown. V and J calls plus clone size are reproduced from that table; the DNA served to infer D and trimming. Present in this sample are approximately 530,000 clones, more than 95% of which were seen just once. The top ten clones comprise about 0.06% of the sample.

The chain employs TRBV5-1 and TRBJ2-5; tentative D gene TRBD2, with 6 bases matching. The source material was naive CD4+ T cells sorted from blood. The label giving this sample's cell subset or site can be read as: CD45RA+ positively selected. This clonotype was sampled from a woman aged 30 to 39 in good health. This receptor has the CDR3 CASSVAVGSGAETQYF. The nucleotide sequence is TGCGCCAGCAGCGTGGCCGTTGGGTCGGGAGCAGAGACCCAGTACTTC.